Shown below are 21 T cell receptor beta chains from a single sample sequenced in a study of T cell clonotyping in hematopoietic cell transplantation. Produced via immunoSEQ multiplex PCR; TCRdb's table is partial and in-frame only. The table records 69,000 or so clones, around 94% of them present only once. Material for sequencing was peripheral blood mononuclear cells. The receptors stem from a man aged 45-65 years in good health. Some clones in this sample may be carry-over from other donors' samples.

V usage is TRBV30 and J usage is TRBJ2-7; D is unclear. Trimming left V 0 bases short and J 1 base short, with 4 bases between. This CDR3 spans 12 amino acids. CDR1 and CDR2 from the germline V gene are GTSNPN and SVGIG (reference sequence). This CDR3 is CAWSVGSYEQYF. The CDR3 DNA reads TGTGCCTGGAGTGTAGGGTCCTACGAGCAGTACTTC.

The rearrangement uses TRBV6-1 and TRBJ1-1; TRBD1 is a possible D gene (5 bases). V was trimmed by 6 bases and J by 4 bases, leaving 15 bases between them. In germline, CDR1 is MNHNS, CDR2 SASEGT. The CDR3 is 14 residues long. CDR3 sequence: CASSVEWGGTEAFF. The CDR3 bases are TGTGCCAGCAGCGTAGAGTGGGGGGGCACTGAAGCTTTCTTT.

The rearrangement links TRBV19 to TRBJ1-1, with 7 bases matching TRBD1. CDR3 length equals 14 residues. Germline V gives CDR1 LNHDA, CDR2 SQIVND (reference sequence). V was pared by 5 bases and J by 1 base, with 4 bases of the junction left unmatched. CDR3 sequence reads: CASSLRQGNTEAFF. The CDR3 nucleotides read TGTGCCAGTAGTCTCCGACAGGGGAACACTGAAGCTTTCTTT.

The gene calls are TRBV7-3 and TRBJ2-2; TRBD1 matches at 9 bases. Germline V gives CDR1 SGHTA, CDR2 FQGTGA. Trimming cost V 5 bases and J 6 bases; bases outside gene matches: 1. The CDR3 is 13 residues long. The CDR3: CASSDRGSGELFF. CDR3 nucleotide sequence: TGTGCCAGCAGCGACAGGGGGTCCGGGGAGCTGTTTTTT.

V usage is TRBV11-2 and J usage is TRBJ1-4, with D maybe TRBD1 (5 bases). The germline CDR1 and CDR2 sequences are SGHAT and FQNNGV. V lost 3 bases to trimming and J lost 5 bases, with 13 bases between them. The CDR3 loop spans 15 amino acids. The CDR3 region has the DNA TGTGCCAGCAGCTTGGGACCGATGAGCAATGAAAAACTGTTTTTT. It specifies CASSLGPMSNEKLFF.

The chain links TRBV2 to TRBJ2-5, with D unresolved. Deletions cut 7 bases from V and 5 bases from J, with 8 bases between. The CDR3 has 11 amino acids. CDR1 and CDR2 (germline): SNHLY, FYNNEI. In DNA form, the CDR3 reads TGTGCCAGCACCCTCAGGGAGACCCAGTACTTC. Translation gives CASTLRETQYF.

This chain connects TRBV4-1 to TRBJ1-2; TRBD1 matches at 12 bases. V shed 3 bases, J shed 6 bases, and the junction held 8 bases outside the gene matches. Germline CDR1 reads MGHRA; CDR2 reads YSYEKL. The CDR3 contains 16 residues. CDR3 sequence reads: CASSQIPGTGGNGYTF. The CDR3 region has the DNA TGCGCCAGCAGCCAGATCCCCGGGACAGGGGGCAATGGCTACACCTTC.

The genes are TRBV21-1 and TRBJ1-3; the DNA was not used to check the table's D call, TRBD1. TRBV21-1 is recorded as a pseudogene. CDR3 length: 18 residues. The CDR3 spells CASSNTGTGGASGNTIYF. CDR3 nucleotides: TGTGCCAGCAGCAACACCGGGACAGGGGGCGCTTCAGGAAACACCATATATTTT.

This chain connects TRBV5-1 to TRBJ1-1; D call uncertain. This CDR3 has 16 residues. V was cut by 4 bases and J by 1 base, with 17 bases left in between. CDR1 SGHRS and CDR2 YFSETQ come from the germline V gene. CDR3 sequence (DNA): TGCGCCAGCAGCCCCGGAAACAACATTCCGAACACTGAAGCTTTCTTT. Translation: CASSPGNNIPNTEAFF.

This clone turned up a few times. This chain connects TRBV7-9 to TRBJ2-2, with D unclear. The CDR3 totals 15 residues. V dropped 4 bases and J dropped 0 bases, with 9 bases sitting between them. Germline-derived CDR1 and CDR2 are SEHNR and FQNEAQ (reference sequence). DNA of the CDR3: TGTGCCAGCAGCTCTTGGAGTACGAACACCGGGGAGCTGTTTTTT. Amino acids: CASSSWSTNTGELFF.

The chain combines TRBV6-5 with TRBJ1-1, with unresolved D. V was cut by 6 bases and J by 0 bases, with 8 bases left in between. CDR1 is MNHEY, CDR2 SVGAGI, per germline. There are 13 residues in the CDR3. The CDR3 DNA follows: TGTGCCAGCAGACCGAACCTGAACACTGAAGCTTTCTTT. Residues: CASRPNLNTEAFF.

This chain joins TRBV4-1 and TRBJ1-3; D gene uncertain. The CDR3 runs 17 residues. Germline V lookup: CDR1 MGHRA, CDR2 YSYEKL. Trimming shortened V by 4 bases and J by 0 bases, and 16 bases separated the two germline ends. CDR3 coding DNA: TGCGCCAGCAGCCGACCAGAGGGCCTTGTCTCTGGAAACACCATATATTTT. Its protein product is CASSRPEGLVSGNTIYF.

The chain employs TRBV7-9 and TRBJ2-1; 8 bases align to TRBD1. V was pared by 6 bases and J by 0 bases, with 4 bases of the junction left unmatched. In germline, CDR1 is SEHNR, CDR2 FQNEAQ (reference sequence). The CDR3 sequence is 15 residues long. Here the CDR3 reads CASRQGQGSYNEQFF. The CDR3, as DNA: TGTGCCAGCAGGCAAGGACAGGGCTCCTACAATGAGCAGTTCTTC.

This clone was recorded a few times. The chain couples TRBV6-4 to TRBJ2-1; the match to TRBD2 covers 9 bases. The germline V gene encodes CDR1 MRHNA and CDR2 SNTAGT. V trimming: 3 bases; J trimming: 8 bases; junction bases outside the gene matches: 5. This CDR3 has 14 residues. CDR3 sequence reads: CASSEGGGEDEQFF. The CDR3 DNA follows: TGTGCCAGCAGTGAGGGCGGGGGGGAGGATGAGCAGTTCTTC.

The chain carries TRBV5-6 and TRBJ1-5; D is perhaps TRBD1 (5 bases). Germline V gene sequence: CDR1 SGHDT, CDR2 YYEEEE. V lost 4 bases and J lost 6, with 14 bases in between. The CDR3 covers 14 residues. CDR3 coding DNA: TGTGCCAGCAGCCTCCGGGGGGGGATTCAGCCCCAGCATTTT. Its protein product is CASSLRGGIQPQHF.

The table lists this clone with a count of one. The CDR3 loop is CSVGTSGNSGANVLTF. CDR3 in DNA: TGCAGCGTGGGGACTAGCGGAAACTCTGGGGCCAACGTCCTGACTTTC. The chain is built from TRBV29-1 and TRBJ2-6; 11 bases fit TRBD2. Losses at the gene ends were 6 bases for V and 0 bases for J; bases not matched to a gene: 4. CDR1 and CDR2 (germline): SQVTM, ANQGSEA. CDR3 length equals 16 residues.

DNA for the CDR3: TGTGCCACCAGCAGAGATACATCGTCTAGCGGGAGTCGAAAAACAGATACGCAGTATTTT. Residues: CATSRDTSSSGSRKTDTQYF. This rearrangement joins TRBV15 to TRBJ2-3, with TRBD2 matching over 10 bases. From germline, CDR1 is LNHNV and CDR2 YYDKDF (reference sequence). The CDR3 runs 20 residues. The V gene end was trimmed by 0 bases and the J gene end by 3 bases; junction bases not matched to a gene: 15.

The chain uses TRBV9 and TRBJ2-1; 8 positions agree with TRBD2. The CDR3 is made up of 20 amino acids. CDR1 and CDR2 from the germline V gene are SGDLS and YYNGEE. Trimming took 2 bases from V and 8 from J; bases not matched to a gene: 24. CDR3 sequence (DNA): TGTGCCAGCAGCGTCTCCACCAAGGTCCCGGGACTAGGTCAAGGGGATGAGCAGTTCTTC. It codes for CASSVSTKVPGLGQGDEQFF.

As concerns this clone: Mismatch with germline at one junction end may stem from a read error. The chain is built from TRBV6-5 and TRBJ2-7; D unresolved. This CDR3 comprises 12 residues. Germline CDR1 reads MNHEY; CDR2 reads SVGAGI. In DNA form, the CDR3 reads TGCGCCAGCAGTTACTCCCCTTACGAGCAGTACTTC. Translated: CASSYSPYEQYF.

V is TRBV6-1 and J is TRBJ2-1; 8 nucleotides agree with TRBD2. V shed 5 bases and J 9 bases; nucleotides not matched to a gene: 9. The germline gives CDR1 MNHNS, CDR2 SASEGT. This CDR3 is 14 amino acids long. CDR3 coding DNA: TGTGCCAGCAGTTGGTCCGGGGGGGCCGGTGAGCAGTTCTTC. Translated: CASSWSGGAGEQFF.

This chain connects TRBV7-9 to TRBJ2-2; 7 bases map to TRBD1. The CDR3 spans 15 residues. Germline-derived CDR1 and CDR2 are SEHNR and FQNEAQ (reference sequence). With 5 bases clipped from V and 2 bases from J, the junction kept 5 bases outside the gene matches. CDR3 DNA sequence: TGTGCCAGCAGCACCGGGACAGCAAACACCGGGGAGCTGTTTTTT. Amino acids: CASSTGTANTGELFF.